What follows are 4 T cell receptor beta chains derived from one specimen sequenced in a study of lymphopenia after photon versus proton radiotherapy. The repertoire was sequenced with immunoSEQ multiplex PCR; TCRdb's copy has only in-frame clones and lacks some. The profile covers more than 45,000 clones, with roughly 80% appearing a single time and approximately 2% taken by the ten largest. Sequenced here: peripheral blood, sampled from a patient treated with proton-based radiotherapy. The receptors originated from a man aged 55 to 70 with pancreatic cancer.

This sequence joins TRBV19 and TRBJ2-3; D might be TRBD1 (6 bases). CDR3 length equals 17 residues. V dropped 4 bases and J dropped 4 bases, with 21 bases sitting between them. Germline loops: CDR1 LNHDA, CDR2 SQIVND (reference sequence). CDR3 in amino acids: CASSKGTRPGMADTQYF. In DNA form, the CDR3 reads TGTGCCAGTAGTAAAGGGACAAGGCCCGGTATGGCAGATACGCAGTATTTT.

V usage is TRBV28 and J usage is TRBJ1-1, with no clear D. V was shortened by 6 bases and J by 7 bases, with 12 bases between the two germline ends. In germline, CDR1 is MDHEN, CDR2 SYDVKM. The CDR3 has 12 amino acids. CDR3: CASRTGPIEAFF. As DNA, the CDR3 is TGTGCCAGCAGGACTGGACCTATTGAAGCTTTCTTT. The whole variable domain, filled in from reference TRBV28 and TRBJ1-1, reads DVKVTQSSRYLVKRTGEKVFLECVQDMDHENMFWYRQDPGLGLRLIYFSYDVKMKEKGDIPEGYSVSREKKERFSLILESASTNQTSMYLCASRTGPIEAFFGQGTRLTVV.

The chain uses TRBV29-1 and TRBJ1-3; no clear D gene. This CDR3 spans 15 amino acids. The V end lost 6 bases, the J end lost 0 bases, and 15 bases lay between the germline ends. Germline-derived CDR1 and CDR2 are SQVTM and ANQGSEA. The DNA of the CDR3 is TGCAGCGTCCTTATGGGTGGAGGCTCTGGAAACACCATATATTTT. Protein sequence: CSVLMGGGSGNTIYF.

The rearrangement joins TRBV14 to TRBJ2-7; a weak D match, TRBD1 (6 bases). Germline CDR1 and CDR2: SGHDN and FVKESK. This CDR3 comprises 13 residues. V was shortened by 4 bases and J by 7 bases, with 14 bases between the two germline ends. The CDR3 here is CASSRDLDSEQYF. The CDR3 bases are TGTGCCAGCAGCCGCGACTTGGACAGTGAGCAGTACTTC.